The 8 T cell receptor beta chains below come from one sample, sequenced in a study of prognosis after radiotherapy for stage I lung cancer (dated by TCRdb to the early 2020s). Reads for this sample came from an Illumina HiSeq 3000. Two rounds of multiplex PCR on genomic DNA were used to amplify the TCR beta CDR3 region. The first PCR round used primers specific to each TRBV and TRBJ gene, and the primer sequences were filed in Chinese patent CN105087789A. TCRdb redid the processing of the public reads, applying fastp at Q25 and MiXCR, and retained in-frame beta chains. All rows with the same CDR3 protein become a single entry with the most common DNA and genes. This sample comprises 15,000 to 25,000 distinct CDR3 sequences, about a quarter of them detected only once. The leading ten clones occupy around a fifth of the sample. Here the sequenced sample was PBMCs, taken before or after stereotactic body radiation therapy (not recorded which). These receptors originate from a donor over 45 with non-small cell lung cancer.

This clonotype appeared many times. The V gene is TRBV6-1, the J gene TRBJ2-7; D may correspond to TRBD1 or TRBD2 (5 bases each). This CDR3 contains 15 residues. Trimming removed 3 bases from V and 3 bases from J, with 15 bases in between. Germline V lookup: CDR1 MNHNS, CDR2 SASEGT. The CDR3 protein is CASSDSGTAVYEQYF. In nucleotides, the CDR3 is TGTGCCAGCAGTGACTCCGGGACGGCTGTCTACGAGCAGTACTTC.

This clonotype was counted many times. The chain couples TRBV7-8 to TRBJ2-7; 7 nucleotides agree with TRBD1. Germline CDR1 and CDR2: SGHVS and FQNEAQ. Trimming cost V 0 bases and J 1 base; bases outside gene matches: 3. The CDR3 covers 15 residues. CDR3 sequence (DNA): TGTGCCAGCAGCTTAGCGGGGACAGCATCCTACGAGCAGTACTTC. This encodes CASSLAGTASYEQYF.

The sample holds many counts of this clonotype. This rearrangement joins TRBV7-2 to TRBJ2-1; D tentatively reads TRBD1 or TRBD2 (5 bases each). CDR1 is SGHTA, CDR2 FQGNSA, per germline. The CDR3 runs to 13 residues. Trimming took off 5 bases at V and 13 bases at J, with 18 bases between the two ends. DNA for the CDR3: TGTGCCAGCAGCAACCTATTGGGACGTAATCAGTTCTTC. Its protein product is CASSNLLGRNQFF.

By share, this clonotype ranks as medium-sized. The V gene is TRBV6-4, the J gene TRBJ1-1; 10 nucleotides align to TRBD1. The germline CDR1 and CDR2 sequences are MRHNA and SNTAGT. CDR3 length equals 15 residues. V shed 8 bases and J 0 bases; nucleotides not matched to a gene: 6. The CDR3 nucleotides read TGTGCCAGCGAAGACAGGGGGCTTATGAACACTGAAGCTTTCTTT. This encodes CASEDRGLMNTEAFF.

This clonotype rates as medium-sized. The CDR3 loop reads CASSHSGDGYTF. The CDR3 nucleotides read TGTGCCAGCAGCCATTCAGGGGATGGCTACACCTTC. The chain combines TRBV3-1 with TRBJ1-2, with D perhaps TRBD1 (6 bases). Per germline, CDR1 LGHDT and CDR2 YNNKEL (reference sequence). This CDR3 has 12 residues. Trimming shortened V by 3 bases and J by 6 bases, and 8 bases separated the two germline ends.

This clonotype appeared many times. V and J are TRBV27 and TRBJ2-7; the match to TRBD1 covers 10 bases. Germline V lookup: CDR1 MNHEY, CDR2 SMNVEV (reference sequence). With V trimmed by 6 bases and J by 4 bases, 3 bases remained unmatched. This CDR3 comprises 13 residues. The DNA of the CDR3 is TGTGCCAGCAGACCGGGACAGGGGTACGAGCAGTACTTC. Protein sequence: CASRPGQGYEQYF.

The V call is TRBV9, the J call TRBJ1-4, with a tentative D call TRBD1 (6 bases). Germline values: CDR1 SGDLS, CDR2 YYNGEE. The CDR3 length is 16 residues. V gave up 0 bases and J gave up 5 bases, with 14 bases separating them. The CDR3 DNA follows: TGTGCCAGCAGCGTAGGGGGTGGACAGCTAAATGAAAAACTGTTTTTT. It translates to CASSVGGGQLNEKLFF.

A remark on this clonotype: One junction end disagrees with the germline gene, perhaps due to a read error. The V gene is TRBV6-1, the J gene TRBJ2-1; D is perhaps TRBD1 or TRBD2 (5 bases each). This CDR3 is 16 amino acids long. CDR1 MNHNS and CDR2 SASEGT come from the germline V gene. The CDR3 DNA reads TGTGCCAGCAGTGAAGTCTCTGGACATGGACTCAATGATCAGTTCTTC. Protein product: CASSEVSGHGLNDQFF.